This passage covers 14 T cell receptor beta chains from one sample sequenced in a study of blood T cell repertoires in COVID-19. Here immunoSEQ multiplex PCR was the method, and the copy in TCRdb shows in-frame clones only, minus some. Of about 120,000 clones listed, over 75% are singletons. Sequencing used peripheral blood. The receptors were gathered from a man aged 60 to 69 with acute or convalescent COVID-19.

The gene calls are TRBV7-8 and TRBJ2-6; 8 bases match TRBD1. V was clipped by 5 bases and J by 0 bases; unmatched bases: 6. From germline, CDR1 is SGHVS and CDR2 FQNEAQ. The CDR3 consists of 17 residues. The CDR3 coding sequence is TGTGCCAGCAGCCCCGGGACAGGATTCTCTGGGGCCAACGTCCTGACTTTC. Encoded protein: CASSPGTGFSGANVLTF.

This sequence joins TRBV7-8 and TRBJ2-3, with 9 positions matching TRBD2. V lost 5 bases and J lost 5; bases outside the gene matches: 8. Germline V gene sequence: CDR1 SGHVS, CDR2 FQNEAQ. The CDR3 totals 15 residues. CDR3 in DNA: TGTGCCAGCAGCGGCGGGAGGGGCGCTGGAGATACGCAGTATTTT. Encoded protein: CASSGGRGAGDTQYF. The full variable domain, rest sourced from reference TRBV7-8 and TRBJ2-3, is GAGVSQSPRYKVAKRGQDVALRCDPISGHVSLFWYQQALGQGPEFLTYFQNEAQLDKSGLPSDRFFAERPEGSVSTLKIQRTQQEDSAVYLCASSGGRGAGDTQYFGPGTRLTVL.

This clone is a singleton in its sample. The rearrangement links TRBV14 to TRBJ2-7; 13 bases fit TRBD2. Germline trimming cut 3 bases from V and 3 bases from J; bases unmatched to any gene: 11. The V gene's germline CDR1 is SGHDN and CDR2 FVKESK. The CDR3 covers 18 residues. CDR3 in DNA: TGTGCCAGCAGCCACCCAACTAGCGGGAGGGCCGTAGTCTACGAGCAGTACTTC. Amino acids: CASSHPTSGRAVVYEQYF.

The table lists this clone with a few counts. The chain couples TRBV6-6 to TRBJ1-2; 8 bases fit TRBD1. The CDR3 spans 15 residues. The V gene's germline CDR1 is MNHNY and CDR2 SVGAGI (reference sequence). V lost 5 bases, J lost 2 bases, and 7 bases stayed unmatched. The CDR3: CASSSVRTGNYGYTF. The CDR3 DNA sequence: TGTGCCAGCAGTAGTGTCCGGACAGGGAACTATGGCTACACCTTC.

The chain recombines TRBV28 with TRBJ2-1, with 9 nucleotides matching TRBD1. The junction had 9 bases not matched to a gene; V was cut back by 5 bases and J by 4 bases. Germline V CDR1 and CDR2: MDHEN, SYDVKM. CDR3 length equals 16 residues. The CDR3 coding sequence is TGTGCCAGCAGTCCCCTGGACAGGGGAAAATACAATGAGCAGTTCTTC. It yields the protein CASSPLDRGKYNEQFF.

The V call is TRBV20-1, the J call TRBJ1-2; 8 bases map to TRBD1. The CDR3 consists of 14 residues. The germline V gene has CDR1 DFQATT and CDR2 SNEGSKA (reference sequence). V lost 3 bases, J lost 7 bases, and 10 bases stayed unmatched. The CDR3 DNA reads TGCAGTGCTAGTCAAGCCACAGGGGGAGGTGGCTACACCTTC. It encodes CSASQATGGGGYTF.

The CDR3 reads CASSLGAGTDTQYF. CDR3 DNA: TGTGCCAGCAGCCTAGGGGCCGGCACAGATACGCAGTATTTT. V is TRBV6-5 and J is TRBJ2-3, with a weak D call TRBD1 (5 bases). CDR3 length equals 14 residues. From germline, CDR1 is MNHEY and CDR2 SVGAGI. V was trimmed by 6 bases and J by 1 base, leaving 11 bases between them.

CDR3 sequence (DNA): TGTGCCAGCTCGTACTTTGGGACAGGCGGGACAGATACGCAGTATTTT. This gives the protein CASSYFGTGGTDTQYF. The rearrangement joins TRBV18 to TRBJ2-3; 8 nucleotides align to TRBD1. Germline lookup yields CDR1 KGHSH and CDR2 LQKENI. The V gene end was trimmed by 6 bases and the J gene end by 3 bases; junction bases not matched to a gene: 11. The CDR3 spans 16 residues.

The rearrangement uses TRBV6-4 and TRBJ2-7, with 9 bases that match TRBD1. V trimming: 0 bases; J trimming: 6 bases; junction bases outside the gene matches: 12. The CDR3 consists of 17 residues. CDR1 is MRHNA and CDR2 is SNTAGT in the germline V gene. The CDR3 DNA reads TGTGCCAGCAGTGACTCTAGGAGGCGGACAGGGGTTATCGAGCAGTACTTC. This sequence encodes CASSDSRRRTGVIEQYF.

V and J are TRBV7-8 and TRBJ1-2, with 8 bases fitting TRBD1. Germline lookup yields CDR1 SGHVS and CDR2 FQNEAQ. V lost 5 bases, J lost 8 bases, and 4 bases stayed unmatched. The CDR3 runs 12 residues. The CDR3 reads CASSHRGGGYTF. The DNA for the CDR3 is TGTGCCAGCAGCCACAGGGGGGGCGGCTACACCTTC.

The rearrangement joins TRBV12-3 or TRBV12-4 to TRBJ2-5; D ambiguous. V was pared by 6 bases and J by 5 bases, with 10 bases between. The CDR3 is 12 amino acids. CDR3 nucleotide sequence: TGTGCCAGCAGCCCCTCCCGGGAGACCCAGTACTTC. This codes for CASSPSRETQYF.

The gene calls are TRBV18 and TRBJ2-4, with D possibly matching TRBD2 (5 bases). This CDR3 is built from 16 residues. The germline V gene encodes CDR1 KGHSH and CDR2 LQKENI. The V end lost 0 bases, the J end lost 0 bases, and 9 bases lay between the germline ends. As DNA, the CDR3 is TGTGCCAGCTCACCACCAGTCGCGGGAGCCAAAAACATTCAGTACTTC. Amino acid sequence: CASSPPVAGAKNIQYF. The entire variable domain, with the rest obtained from reference TRBV18 and TRBJ2-4, is as follows: NAGVMQNPRHLVRRRGQEARLRCSPMKGHSHVYWYRQLPEEGLKFMVYLQKENIIDESGMPKERFSAEFPKEGPSILRIQQVVRGDSAAYFCASSPPVAGAKNIQYFGAGTRLSVL.

CDR3 protein: CASRGLAGDTRELFF. The CDR3 nucleotides are TGTGCCAGCAGAGGACTAGCGGGAGATACGAGGGAGCTGTTTTTT. V usage is TRBV6-4 and J usage is TRBJ2-2, with 13 bases matching TRBD2. The V and J ends lost 6 bases and 9 bases, in that order; junction bases with no gene match: 7. Per the germline V gene, CDR1 is MRHNA and CDR2 is SNTAGT. This CDR3 region has 15 residues.

The chain is built from TRBV7-9 and TRBJ2-3; the D gene is possibly TRBD1 (6 bases). This CDR3 spans 17 amino acids. CDR1 is SEHNR, CDR2 FQNEAQ, per germline (reference sequence). V dropped 4 bases and J dropped 6 bases, with 23 bases sitting between them. The CDR3 sequence: CASSSNRVGDLEDTQYF. The CDR3 region has the DNA TGTGCCAGCAGCTCGAACAGGGTTGGGGACCTCGAGGATACGCAGTATTTT.